The clone carrying this TCR beta chain has only a few counts. The target antigen is unknown. This specimen comes from a study of T-cell reconstitution after alpha-beta-depleted transplantation in children. Study conclusions and caveats: For some patients, TCRbeta diversity was high at day 60 because of recipient T cells and thymic progenitors that survived. Counts and diversity of T cells one year after transplant came mostly from newly produced T cells. Reportedly, alpha-beta T cells present about two months post-transplant originated from several hundred expanded clones of graft origin.

As it was prepared, the TCRbeta library received unique molecular identifiers. A single record per CDR3 protein comes from TCRdb applying MiXCR to the PCR reads. The table lists 130,000 to 150,000 distinct CDR3 sequences, about 9% of them singletons. This CDR3 has 15 amino acids. In germline, CDR1 is SGHVS, CDR2 FQNEAQ. The ends were cut back, 1 base at V and 1 base at J, with 10 bases in the middle. The chain employs TRBV7-8 and TRBJ2-5, with D perhaps matching TRBD1 or TRBD2 (5 bases each). The sequenced sample was PBMCs, mostly from graft donor cells, obtained 180 days after TCRalphabeta/CD19-depleted stem cell transplant. The clonotype originates from a female patient aged 2-10 years who had a stem cell transplant for congenital amegakaryocytic thrombocytopenia, so the T cells may come from the graft donor. CDR3 coding DNA: TGTGCCAGCAGCTTAGTGGGGACCCGCCAAGAGACCCAGTACTTC. Translation gives CASSLVGTRQETQYF. Using reference TRBV7-8 and TRBJ2-5 for the parts outside the CDR3, the full variable domain is GAGVSQSPRYKVAKRGQDVALRCDPISGHVSLFWYQQALGQGPEFLTYFQNEAQLDKSGLPSDRFFAERPEGSVSTLKIQRTQQEDSAVYLCASSLVGTRQETQYFGPGTRLLVL.